This T cell receptor (beta chain) was identified during a study of Ad26.COV2.S vaccination and SARS-CoV-2 variants. The CDR3 is made up of 17 amino acids. V gave up 0 bases and J gave up 4 bases; unmatched junction bases: 8. The V gene's germline CDR1 is MGHRA and CDR2 YSYEKL. Assay: immunoSEQ multiplex PCR; the TCRdb copy retains only in-frame clones and omits some. The sample lists hundreds of thousands of clones, approximately 89% seen once, with approximately 2.5% in the top ten. Documented treatment: 15 to 20 received Ad26.COV2.S at low or high dose, single or two shots; roughly five received placebo; per-sample allocation not given. At day 63 after the first vaccine or placebo injection, samples were drawn.

Sequenced material: peripheral blood, taken in a trial of Ad26.COV2.S vaccine versus placebo. The sequence came from a person aged 18-60 years who received the Ad26.COV2.S COVID-19 vaccine or a placebo. The rearrangement links TRBV4-1 to TRBJ2-1, with TRBD1 matching 8 bases. This CDR3 reads CASSQDPGTGLYNEQFF. DNA for the CDR3: TGCGCCAGCAGCCAAGATCCCGGGACAGGTCTATACAATGAGCAGTTCTTC.